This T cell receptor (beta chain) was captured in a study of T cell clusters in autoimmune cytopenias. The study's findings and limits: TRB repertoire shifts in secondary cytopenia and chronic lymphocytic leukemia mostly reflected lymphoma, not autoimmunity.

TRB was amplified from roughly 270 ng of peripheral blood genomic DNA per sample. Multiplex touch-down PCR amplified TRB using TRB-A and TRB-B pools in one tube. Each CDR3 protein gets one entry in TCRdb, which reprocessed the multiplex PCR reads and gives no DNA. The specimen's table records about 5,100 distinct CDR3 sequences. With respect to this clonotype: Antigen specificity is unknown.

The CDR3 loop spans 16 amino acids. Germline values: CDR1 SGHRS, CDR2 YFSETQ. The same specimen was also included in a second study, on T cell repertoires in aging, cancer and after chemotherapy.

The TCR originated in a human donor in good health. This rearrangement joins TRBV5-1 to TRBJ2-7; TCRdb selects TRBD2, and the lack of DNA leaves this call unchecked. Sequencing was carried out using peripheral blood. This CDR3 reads CASSWGRTTRSYEQYF.